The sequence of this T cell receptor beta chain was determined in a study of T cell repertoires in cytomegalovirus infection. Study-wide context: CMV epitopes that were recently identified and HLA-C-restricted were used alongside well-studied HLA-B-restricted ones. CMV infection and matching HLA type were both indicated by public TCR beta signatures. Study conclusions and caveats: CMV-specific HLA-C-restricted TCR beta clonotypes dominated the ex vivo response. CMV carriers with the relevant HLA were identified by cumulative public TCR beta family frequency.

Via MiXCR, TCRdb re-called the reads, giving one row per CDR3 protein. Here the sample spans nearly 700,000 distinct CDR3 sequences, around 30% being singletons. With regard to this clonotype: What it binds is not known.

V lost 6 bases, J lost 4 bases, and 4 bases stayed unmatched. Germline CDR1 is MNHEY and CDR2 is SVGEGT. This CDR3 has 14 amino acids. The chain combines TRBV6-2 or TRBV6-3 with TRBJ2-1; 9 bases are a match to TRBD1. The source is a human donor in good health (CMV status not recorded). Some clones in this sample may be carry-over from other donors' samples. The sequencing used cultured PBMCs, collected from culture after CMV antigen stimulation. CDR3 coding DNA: TGTGCCAGCAGGGGGACAGGGCGGTACAATGAGCAGTTCTTC. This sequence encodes CASRGTGRYNEQFF.